These 2 T cell receptor beta chains were sequenced from one sample in a study of blood T cells in healthy people across ages. Next came a second PCR, run for roughly 7 to 12 cycles, which used a sample-barcoded 5' primer along with a J-beta primer mix. In TCRdb, the 5' RACE reads were re-called with MiXCR into one record per CDR3 protein. Of 800,000 or so distinct CDR3 sequences in the sample, about half are singletons; the top ten hold roughly 18%. Sequences were obtained from blood. The receptors derive from a man aged 80 or over in good health.

This clonotype was observed at least ten times. J is TRBJ2-1 and V is TRBV25-1, with 10 bases fitting TRBD1. There are 17 residues in the CDR3. Germline-derived CDR1 and CDR2 are MGHDK and SYGVNS. The J segment lost 3 bases and the V segment lost 3 bases, leaving 8 bases of the junction unmatched. In nucleotides, the CDR3 is TGTGCCAGCAGTGATCCTCGGGACAGGGGAATCTACAATGAGCAGTTCTTC. Translating gives CASSDPRDRGIYNEQFF.

This clonotype appeared a few times. The chain recombines TRBV29-1 with TRBJ2-5, with D maybe TRBD1 (5 bases). This CDR3 has 12 residues. Looked up from germline, CDR1 is SQVTM and CDR2 is ANQGSEA. The V and J ends lost 4 bases and 5 bases respectively, with 11 bases between them. The CDR3 bases are TGCAGCGTTGCGGCCAGGGTGGAGACCCAGTACTTC. Its translation is CSVAARVETQYF.